Below are 28 T cell receptor beta chains sequenced from a single sample in a study of human T cells and chemical hapten exposure (TCRdb year 2021). During library preparation, unique molecular identifiers were attached to individual cDNA molecules so that TCRs could be counted in a quantitative, reproducible way. TCRdb reran the public reads through fastp at Q25 and MiXCR, keeping productive beta chains. Merged by CDR3 protein, the rows form single entries marked with the most common genes and DNA. The sample has 95,000 to 150,000 distinct CDR3 sequences on record, 6.5% to 10% of them singletons. Together, the top ten hold 1.4% of the sample. Unfractionated whole blood was collected in Tempus Blood RNA tubes, and total RNA was extracted from that blood. The sequenced material came from whole blood. These receptor sequences come from a human donor in good health. Some clones in this sample may be carry-over from other donors' samples. Donor details come from another sample of the same person, matched by shared clones.

In its sample, this clonotype was seen a few times. The chain has TRBV5-1 and TRBJ1-1, with D perhaps matching TRBD1 (6 bases). Per the germline V gene, CDR1 is SGHRS and CDR2 is YFSETQ. Trimming stripped 7 bases from V and 1 base from J, with 11 bases between. The CDR3 spans 13 residues. CDR3 sequence: CASRRGPNTEAFF. The CDR3, as DNA: TGCGCCAGCCGCAGGGGACCGAACACTGAAGCTTTCTTT.

This clonotype was detected only a few times. V usage is TRBV10-3 and J usage is TRBJ2-1; TRBD2 agrees at 10 bases. Germline V gene data show CDR1 as ENHRY and CDR2 as SYGVKD. CDR3 length: 16 amino acids. After removal of 3 bases from V and 1 base from J, the junction contained 3 bases not matched to a gene. The CDR3 sequence: CAISDLAGGSYNEQFF. The CDR3 nucleotides read TGTGCCATCAGTGACTTAGCGGGAGGTTCCTACAATGAGCAGTTCTTC.

This clonotype was detected many times. The rearrangement joins TRBV11-2 to TRBJ2-5; 14 bases fit TRBD2. The CDR3 has 15 residues. Trimming took 10 bases from V and 4 from J; bases not matched to a gene: 8. CDR1 is SGHAT and CDR2 is FQNNGV in the germline V gene. The CDR3 is CATSTSGRGVETQYF. In DNA, the CDR3 is TGTGCCACCTCGACTAGCGGGAGGGGGGTAGAGACCCAGTACTTC.

The chain links TRBV7-2 to TRBJ2-1, with TRBD2 matching 7 bases. Germline CDR1 is SGHTA and CDR2 is FQGNSA. This CDR3 is 17 amino acids long. V trimming: 6 bases; J trimming: 2 bases; junction bases outside the gene matches: 13. The CDR3 sequence: CASSRKGSGPAYNEQFF. Here the CDR3 DNA reads TGTGCCAGCAGTCGGAAGGGTAGCGGGCCGGCCTACAATGAGCAGTTCTTC.

This sequence joins TRBV5-1 and TRBJ1-6; 7 nucleotides match TRBD1. The CDR3 is 15 amino acids. Germline V gene lookup returns CDR1 SGHRS and CDR2 YFSETQ. Trimming cost V 0 bases and J 8 bases; bases outside gene matches: 5. In nucleotides, the CDR3 is TGCGCCAGCAGCTTGGAGACAGGGTTGGATTCACCCCTCCACTTT. This encodes CASSLETGLDSPLHF.

This clonotype was found a few times. The V gene is TRBV7-2, the J gene TRBJ2-5; tentatively, D is TRBD1 or TRBD2 (5 bases each). CDR1 is SGHTA and CDR2 is FQGNSA in the germline V gene. The V gene lost 1 base and the J gene lost 5 bases, with 14 bases spanning the gap. This CDR3 contains 15 residues. CDR3 amino acids: CASSLDGAGEETQYF. For the CDR3, the DNA is TGTGCCAGCAGCTTAGACGGGGCCGGGGAGGAGACCCAGTACTTC. Full variable domain (rest looked up from reference TRBV7-2 and TRBJ2-5): GAGVSQSPSNKVTEKGKDVELRCDPISGHTALYWYRQSLGQGLEFLIYFQGNSAPDKSGLPSDRFSAERTGGSVSTLTIQRTQQEDSAVYLCASSLDGAGEETQYFGPGTRLLVL.

This clonotype was counted a few times. The J gene is TRBJ2-1, the V gene TRBV29-1; D uncertain. The germline V gene encodes CDR1 SQVTM and CDR2 ANQGSEA. V lost 0 bases, J lost 0 bases, and 12 bases lay in between. This CDR3 has 16 residues. The CDR3 sequence: CSVEDPASGSYNEQFF. The CDR3 DNA reads as TGCAGCGTTGAAGATCCTGCGTCTGGCTCCTACAATGAGCAGTTCTTC.

This chain connects TRBV4-3 to TRBJ2-1; TRBD1 matches at 7 bases. The CDR3 totals 16 residues. CDR1 and CDR2 (germline): LGHNA, YSLEER. J gave up 0 bases and V 0 bases, and 2 bases lay outside the gene matches. CDR3 sequence reads: CASSQDSGGSYNEQFF. In DNA form, the CDR3 reads TGCGCCAGCAGCCAAGATTCAGGGGGCTCCTACAATGAGCAGTTCTTC.

The chain combines TRBV6-2 or TRBV6-3 with TRBJ2-7; TRBD1 is a possible D gene (5 bases). Per the germline V gene, CDR1 is MNHEY and CDR2 is SVGEGT. The V end was cut by 7 bases, the J end by 0 bases, with 10 bases between. This CDR3 has 13 amino acids. CDR3 DNA: TGTGCCAGCAACCGACAGAGCTCCTACGAGCAGTACTTC. It yields the protein CASNRQSSYEQYF.

This rearrangement joins TRBV27 to TRBJ2-7; no firm D call. This CDR3 comprises 13 residues. Trimming took off 5 bases at V and 3 bases at J, with 11 bases between the two ends. CDR1 and CDR2 from the germline V gene are MNHEY and SMNVEV (reference sequence). CDR3 DNA: TGTGCCAGCAGTCCCACACCAATCTACGAGCAGTACTTC. It yields the protein CASSPTPIYEQYF.

A note on this clonotype: Being one base from a much bigger clone, this may be a read error. The rearrangement joins TRBV20-1 to TRBJ1-2; D gene ambiguous. V shed 5 bases and J shed 2 bases, with 12 bases lying between them. The CDR3 length is 13 residues. CDR1 and CDR2 from the germline V gene are DFQATT and SNEGSKA (reference sequence). As DNA, the CDR3 is TGCAGTGCTCTTTCCACCGTCAACTATGGCTACACCTTC. This translates into CSALSTVNYGYTF.

This clonotype was observed a handful of times. V usage is TRBV5-1 and J usage is TRBJ1-1; D gene uncertain. The CDR3 spans 13 residues. Trimming shortened V by 0 bases and J by 5 bases, and 8 bases separated the two germline ends. In germline, CDR1 is SGHRS, CDR2 YFSETQ. DNA of the CDR3: TGCGCCAGCAGCTTGGTGGGGAGTACTGAAGCTTTCTTT. Encoded protein: CASSLVGSTEAFF.

This chain links TRBV27 with TRBJ2-1; 7 bases align to TRBD1. From germline, CDR1 is MNHEY and CDR2 SMNVEV (reference sequence). V shed 7 bases and J 0 bases; nucleotides not matched to a gene: 6. CDR3 length equals 15 residues. The CDR3 sequence is CASKQNRGSYNEQFF. The CDR3 DNA reads TGTGCCAGCAAACAAAACAGGGGCTCCTACAATGAGCAGTTCTTC.

This clonotype was detected a few times. The J gene is TRBJ2-2, the V gene TRBV14; 13 bases match TRBD2. Germline CDR1 is SGHDN and CDR2 is FVKESK. The ends lost 2 bases at V and 4 bases at J; junction bases unmatched: 13. The CDR3 loop spans 20 amino acids. CDR3 nucleotide sequence: TGTGCCAGCAGCCAAACCGCGGGACTAGCGGGGCCATCGGGCACCGGGGAGCTGTTTTTT. It is translated as CASSQTAGLAGPSGTGELFF.

The V call is TRBV19, the J call TRBJ2-7; D possibly corresponds to TRBD1 (7 bases). The CDR3 is 15 amino acids. The V end lost 4 bases, the J end lost 3 bases, and 16 bases lay between the germline ends. Germline V gene sequence: CDR1 LNHDA, CDR2 SQIVND (reference sequence). The CDR3 DNA follows: TGTGCCAGTAGTACGCGCGGGACAGTTATCTACGAGCAGTACTTC. It yields the protein CASSTRGTVIYEQYF.

The chain employs TRBV6-5 and TRBJ2-2; weak D call: TRBD1 (6 bases). Trimming removed 4 bases at V and 4 bases at J, with 16 bases between. Germline CDR1 is MNHEY and CDR2 is SVGAGI. The CDR3 is made up of 16 amino acids. CDR3 sequence (DNA): TGTGCCAGCAGTTTTCTCAGGGGTCCGGGCACCGGGGAGCTGTTTTTT. It is translated as CASSFLRGPGTGELFF.

The CDR3 here is CASSLIGQGRNGYTF. CDR3 nucleotide sequence: TGTGCCAGCAGCTTAATAGGACAGGGTCGAAATGGCTACACCTTC. The chain carries TRBV7-2 and TRBJ1-2, with TRBD1 matching over 8 bases. The CDR3 sequence is 15 residues long. J was trimmed by 6 bases and V by 2 bases; bases with no gene match: 8. CDR1 is SGHTA, CDR2 FQGNSA, per germline.

Ten or more counts support this clonotype. The chain couples TRBV6-2 or TRBV6-3 to TRBJ2-1; 10 nucleotides align to TRBD2. V was clipped by 6 bases and J by 3 bases; unmatched bases: 5. Per germline, CDR1 MNHEY and CDR2 SVGEGT. The CDR3 loop spans 15 amino acids. Here the CDR3 DNA reads TGTGCCAGCAGCCGAACTAGCGGGGACTACAATGAGCAGTTCTTC. Translating gives CASSRTSGDYNEQFF.

Only a few counts were recorded for this clonotype. The gene calls are TRBV7-8 and TRBJ2-1; 8 nucleotides align to TRBD1. Germline V lookup: CDR1 SGHVS, CDR2 FQNEAQ. Germline trimming cut 4 bases from V and 7 bases from J; bases unmatched to any gene: 3. The CDR3 loop spans 13 amino acids. CDR3 amino acids: CASSSRQGNEQFF. The CDR3 DNA follows: TGTGCCAGCAGCTCCCGACAGGGGAATGAGCAGTTCTTC.

This clonotype was recorded many times. CDR3 region: CSVGGLLIDTQYF. The CDR3 bases are TGCAGCGTTGGGGGACTACTCATCGATACGCAGTATTTT. The chain carries TRBV29-1 and TRBJ2-3; 7 nucleotides agree with TRBD2. The CDR3 is 13 residues long. Germline V gene sequence: CDR1 SQVTM, CDR2 ANQGSEA. V lost 4 bases and J lost 6; bases outside the gene matches: 7.

The J gene is TRBJ2-6, the V gene TRBV30; D unresolved. The CDR3 has 17 residues. Germline V gene lookup returns CDR1 GTSNPN and CDR2 SVGIG (reference sequence). V lost 1 base to trimming and J lost 0 bases, with 13 bases between them. The CDR3 bases are TGTGCCTGGAGTGGCAGGAGAAAAGTCTCTGGGGCCAACGTCCTGACTTTC. Its protein product is CAWSGRRKVSGANVLTF.

The table lists this clonotype with a few counts. The J gene is TRBJ2-1, the V gene TRBV5-4; TRBD2 agrees at 9 bases. V was pared by 0 bases and J by 2 bases, with 9 bases of the junction left unmatched. This CDR3 is 18 amino acids long. Germline V gives CDR1 SGHNT, CDR2 YYREEE (reference sequence). DNA of the CDR3: TGTGCCAGCAGCTTGGCGGGTAGCGGGAGTATCCCCTACAATGAGCAGTTCTTC. Amino acid sequence: CASSLAGSGSIPYNEQFF.

This clonotype was picked up many times. V usage is TRBV5-1 and J usage is TRBJ2-7; the D is unclear. The CDR3 contains 15 residues. V lost 5 bases and J 3 bases, leaving 18 bases between the germline ends. Germline V gene data show CDR1 as SGHRS and CDR2 as YFSETQ. The CDR3 nucleotides read TGCGCCAGCAGTGCACGTAAGGACGGCCACTACGAGCAGTACTTC. The encoded protein is CASSARKDGHYEQYF.

This clonotype was detected many times. The V and J genes are TRBV20-1 and TRBJ1-1, with 11 nucleotides matching TRBD1. The germline CDR1 and CDR2 sequences are DFQATT and SNEGSKA (reference sequence). V was pared by 5 bases and J by 6 bases, with 8 bases of the junction left unmatched. The CDR3 covers 14 residues. The CDR3 coding sequence is TGCAGTGCTGGACAGGGGGCGCAGCAACCTGAAGCTTTCTTT. Protein sequence: CSAGQGAQQPEAFF.

This clonotype was found many times. The genes are TRBV20-1 and TRBJ2-7; the D gene could be TRBD1 or TRBD2 (5 bases each). The CDR3 is 15 residues long. Trimming pared 2 bases from V and 1 base from J, leaving 15 bases between. Germline CDR1 reads DFQATT; CDR2 reads SNEGSKA (reference sequence). Here the CDR3 reads CSARPWGIESYEQYF. CDR3 in DNA: TGCAGTGCTAGACCCTGGGGGATTGAATCCTACGAGCAGTACTTC.

V usage is TRBV11-3 and J usage is TRBJ1-1; D gene ambiguous. V lost 2 bases and J lost 2, with 6 bases in between. The CDR3 runs 13 residues. Germline lookup yields CDR1 SGHNT and CDR2 YENEEA. The CDR3 sequence: CASSLRRNTEAFF. In DNA form, the CDR3 reads TGTGCCAGCAGCTTACGACGAAACACTGAAGCTTTCTTT.

At least ten counts were recorded for this clonotype. The chain uses TRBV7-8 and TRBJ1-2, with 8 bases lining up with TRBD1. In germline, CDR1 is SGHVS, CDR2 FQNEAQ. J was trimmed by 8 bases and V by 8 bases; bases with no gene match: 16. The length of the CDR3 is 15 residues. CDR3: CASADRGRLEEGYTF. CDR3 DNA sequence: TGTGCCAGCGCCGACAGGGGAAGGCTCGAGGAAGGCTACACCTTC.

This clonotype showed up just a few times. The rearrangement joins TRBV12-3 or TRBV12-4 to TRBJ2-5, with 8 bases matching TRBD1. CDR3 length: 13 amino acids. J was trimmed by 5 bases and V by 5 bases; bases with no gene match: 4. The CDR3 region has the DNA TGTGCCAGCAGTGACAGGGGTAGGGAGACCCAGTACTTC. Amino acids: CASSDRGRETQYF.